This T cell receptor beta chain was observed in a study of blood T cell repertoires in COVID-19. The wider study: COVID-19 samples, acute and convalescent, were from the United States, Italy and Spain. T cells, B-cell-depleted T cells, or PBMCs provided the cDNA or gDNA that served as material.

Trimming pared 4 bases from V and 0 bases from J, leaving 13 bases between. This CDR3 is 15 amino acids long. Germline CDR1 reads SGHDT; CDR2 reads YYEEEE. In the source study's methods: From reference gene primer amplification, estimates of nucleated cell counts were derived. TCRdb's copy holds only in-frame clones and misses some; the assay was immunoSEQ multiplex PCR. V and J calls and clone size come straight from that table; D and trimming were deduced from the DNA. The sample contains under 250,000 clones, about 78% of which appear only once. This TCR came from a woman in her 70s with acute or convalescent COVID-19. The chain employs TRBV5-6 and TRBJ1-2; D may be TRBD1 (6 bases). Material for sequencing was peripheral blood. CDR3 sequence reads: CASSVRGLANYGYTF. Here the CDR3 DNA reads TGTGCCAGCAGCGTCAGGGGTTTAGCTAACTATGGCTACACCTTC.